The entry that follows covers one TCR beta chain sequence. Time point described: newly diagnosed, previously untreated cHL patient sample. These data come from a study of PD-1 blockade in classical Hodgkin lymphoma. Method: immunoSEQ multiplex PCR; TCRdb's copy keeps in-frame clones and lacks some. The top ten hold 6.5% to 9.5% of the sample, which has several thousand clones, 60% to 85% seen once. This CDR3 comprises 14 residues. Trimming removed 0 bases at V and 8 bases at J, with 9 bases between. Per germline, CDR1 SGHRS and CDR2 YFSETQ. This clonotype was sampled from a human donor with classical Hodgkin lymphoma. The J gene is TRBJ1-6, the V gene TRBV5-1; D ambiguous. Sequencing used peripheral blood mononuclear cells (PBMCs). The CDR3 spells CASSLALKDSPLHF. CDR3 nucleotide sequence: TGCGCCAGCAGCTTGGCGTTGAAGGATTCACCCCTCCACTTT.